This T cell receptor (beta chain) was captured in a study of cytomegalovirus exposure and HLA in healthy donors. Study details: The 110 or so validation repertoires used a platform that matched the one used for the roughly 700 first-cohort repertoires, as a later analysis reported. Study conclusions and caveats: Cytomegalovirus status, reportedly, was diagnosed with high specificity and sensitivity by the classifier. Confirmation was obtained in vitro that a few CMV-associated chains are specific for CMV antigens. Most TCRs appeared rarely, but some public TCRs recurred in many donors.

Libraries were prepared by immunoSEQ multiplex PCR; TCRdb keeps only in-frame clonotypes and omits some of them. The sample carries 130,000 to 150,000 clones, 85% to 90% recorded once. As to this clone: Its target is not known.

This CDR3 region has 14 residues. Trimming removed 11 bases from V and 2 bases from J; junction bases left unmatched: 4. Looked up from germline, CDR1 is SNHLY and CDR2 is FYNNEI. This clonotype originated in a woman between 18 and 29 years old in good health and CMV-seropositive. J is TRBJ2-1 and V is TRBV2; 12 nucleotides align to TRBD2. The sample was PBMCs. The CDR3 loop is CASGLAGPYNEQFF. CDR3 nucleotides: TGTGCCTCCGGACTAGCGGGACCCTACAATGAGCAGTTCTTC.